These 9 T cell receptor beta chains were all obtained from the same sample, sequenced in a study of Tregs in tolerant kidney transplant recipients. Assay used: immunoSEQ multiplex PCR; TCRdb lists only in-frame clones, some missing. The sample lists 200,000 to 300,000 clones, approximately 83% seen once, with less than 0.75% in the top ten. Material: CD4+ T cells from blood. The source of these receptors is a human donor in good health.

This sequence joins TRBV7-9 and TRBJ1-3; D might be TRBD1 (5 bases). The CDR3 sequence is 15 residues long. Germline CDR1 is SEHNR and CDR2 is FQNEAQ (reference sequence). V gave up 3 bases and J gave up 3 bases, with 12 bases separating them. DNA for the CDR3: TGTGCCAGCAGCTTCCAGGGCCGCGGTGGAAACACCATATATTTT. This translates into CASSFQGRGGNTIYF. Combining the CDR3 with reference TRBV7-9 and TRBJ1-3 gives the whole variable domain DTGVSQNPRHKITKRGQNVTFRCDPISEHNRLYWYRQTLGQGPEFLTYFQNEAQLEKSRLLSDRFSAERPKGSFSTLEIQRTEQGDSAMYLCASSFQGRGGNTIYFGEGSWLTVV.

The V gene is TRBV19, the J gene TRBJ2-7, with D possibly being TRBD2 (5 bases). There are 14 residues in the CDR3. Germline values: CDR1 LNHDA, CDR2 SQIVND (reference sequence). The V gene lost 5 bases and the J gene lost 2 bases, with 13 bases spanning the gap. CDR3: CASSFQLTTYEQYF. In DNA form, the CDR3 reads TGTGCCAGTAGTTTCCAGCTGACTACCTACGAGCAGTACTTC. Full variable domain (missing parts from reference TRBV19 and TRBJ2-7): DGGITQSPKYLFRKEGQNVTLSCEQNLNHDAMYWYRQDPGQGLRLIYYSQIVNDFQKGDIAEGYSVSREKKESFPLTVTSAQKNPTAFYLCASSFQLTTYEQYFGPGTRLTVT.

The rearrangement uses TRBV5-5 and TRBJ1-4; D ambiguous. CDR3 length equals 15 residues. From germline, CDR1 is SGHKS and CDR2 YYEKEE (reference sequence). The V and J ends lost 0 bases and 3 bases respectively, with 9 bases between them. CDR3 nucleotide sequence: TGTGCCAGCAGCTTGGGAGGGTTTGCTAATGAAAAACTGTTTTTT. This gives the protein CASSLGGFANEKLFF.

This clone has a handful of counts. This sequence joins TRBV11-2 and TRBJ2-7; unclear D gene. V gave up 5 bases and J gave up 6 bases, with 11 bases separating them. The germline gives CDR1 SGHAT, CDR2 FQNNGV. This CDR3 is 12 amino acids long. The CDR3 loop is CASSRRGSEQYF. The CDR3, as DNA: TGTGCCAGCAGCCGCCGAGGTTCCGAGCAGTACTTC.

The chain employs TRBV19 and TRBJ2-3; 7 bases are shared with TRBD1. CDR1 is LNHDA, CDR2 SQIVND, per germline (reference sequence). The CDR3 has 14 amino acids. Losses at the gene ends were 7 bases for V and 0 bases for J; bases not matched to a gene: 4. The CDR3 DNA reads as TGTGCCAGTACCTTACAGGGGAGCACAGATACGCAGTATTTT. Its protein is CASTLQGSTDTQYF.

The chain is built from TRBV4-1 and TRBJ2-5; D assignment may be TRBD1 or TRBD2 (7 bases each). The germline gives CDR1 MGHRA, CDR2 YSYEKL. Trimming removed 4 bases at V and 2 bases at J, with 23 bases between. The CDR3 is 18 amino acids. Here the CDR3 reads CASSLGTAGGDLQETQYF. The CDR3 DNA is TGCGCCAGCAGCCTCGGGACAGCAGGGGGGGACCTACAAGAGACCCAGTACTTC.

The J gene is TRBJ2-1, the V gene TRBV6-6, with D perhaps TRBD1 or TRBD2 (5 bases each). Trimming shortened V by 4 bases and J by 8 bases, and 15 bases separated the two germline ends. This CDR3 comprises 14 residues. Germline V gene lookup returns CDR1 MNHNY and CDR2 SVGAGI (reference sequence). The CDR3 nucleotides read TGTGCCAGCAGTTCGGACGGGGCCTATGATGAGCAGTTCTTC. Its protein product is CASSSDGAYDEQFF.

The CDR3 DNA reads TGTGCCAGCAGCCCCCGGACAGACTTTAATGAAAAACTGTTTTTT. Its protein product is CASSPRTDFNEKLFF. The genes are TRBV21-1 and TRBJ1-4; the D call in the table, TRBD1, was not verified against the DNA. TRBV21-1 is a pseudogene segment. CDR3 length: 15 amino acids.

This sequence joins TRBV18 and TRBJ1-3; no definite D call. With 3 bases removed from V and 4 bases from J, the gap between germline ends came to 16 bases. Germline lookup yields CDR1 KGHSH and CDR2 LQKENI. This CDR3 is 16 amino acids long. CDR3 in amino acids: CASSPQTVGYGNTIYF. The CDR3 DNA follows: TGTGCCAGCTCACCTCAGACTGTAGGATACGGAAACACCATATATTTT.